The present T cell receptor (beta chain) was sequenced within a study of shared clonotypes between healthy human individuals. Study in general: Researchers drew samples from a couple of women and a few men aged 18 to 49.

As to this clone: What it recognizes is unknown.

This CDR3 comprises 15 residues. The germline gives CDR1 MNHEY, CDR2 SMNVEV (reference sequence). The junction had 7 bases not matched to a gene; V was cut back by 6 bases and J by 4 bases. The test was conducted at deep level. Sequencing used immunoSEQ multiplex PCR; TCRdb keeps in-frame clones, though not all of them. Of approximately 1,500,000 clones listed, roughly 97% are singletons. Study-wide results and caveats: Naive CD4 clonotypes overlapped across several donors at roughly 4.5%. Sequencing depth was a factor that was expected to affect clonotype sharing among donors.

This receptor was obtained from a man aged 25 to 40 in good health. The rearrangement links TRBV27 to TRBJ2-3, with 10 bases identical to TRBD2. The sample taken for sequencing was naive CD4+ T cells sorted from blood. This sample's subset: CD45RA+ positively selected. CDR3 sequence: CASSKAGGPSDTQYF. The DNA for the CDR3 is TGTGCCAGCAGCAAAGCGGGAGGGCCCTCAGATACGCAGTATTTT.